This T cell receptor (beta chain) was identified in a study of T cell repertoires in cytomegalovirus infection. On the study more broadly: Through public TCR beta signatures, both CMV infection and matching HLA type were indicated. Study observations and caveats: The ex vivo response was dominated by HLA-C-restricted CMV-specific TCR beta clonotypes.

This clonotype showed up many times. Its target is not known. TCRdb re-called the reads through MiXCR, storing one row per CDR3 protein. The table includes 200,000 to 300,000 distinct CDR3 sequences, approximately 10% detected once. V dropped 1 base and J dropped 5; count of bases not matched to a gene: 2. CDR1 is SGHVS and CDR2 is FNYEAQ in the germline V gene. The CDR3 covers 16 residues. The clonotype was recovered from a human donor in good health (CMV status not recorded). Some clones in this sample may be carry-over from other donors' samples. The source material was PBMCs. The chain couples TRBV7-6 to TRBJ2-1; 13 bases fit TRBD2. CDR3 protein: CASSLELAGGNNEQFF. In DNA form, the CDR3 reads TGTGCCAGCAGCTTAGAACTAGCGGGAGGGAACAATGAGCAGTTCTTC.